Below, 19 T cell receptor beta chains from the same sample are listed, as sequenced in a study of T cells in tuberculosis. Profiled with immunoSEQ multiplex PCR; TCRdb holds only in-frame clones, not every one. The table lists approximately 31,000 clones, around 95% of them singletons. Input material: PBMCs. These receptors all come from a donor between 10 and 35 years old with latent tuberculosis or without tuberculosis infection.

The chain uses TRBV18 and TRBJ2-7; 8 bases map to TRBD1. Per germline, CDR1 KGHSH and CDR2 LQKENI. CDR3 length: 15 residues. J gave up 4 bases and V 3 bases, and 8 bases lay outside the gene matches. CDR3 bases: TGTGCCAGCTCACCTTCCAGGGGGCTCGGGTACGAGCAGTACTTC. It codes for CASSPSRGLGYEQYF. The entire variable domain, with the rest obtained from reference TRBV18 and TRBJ2-7, is as follows: NAGVMQNPRHLVRRRGQEARLRCSPMKGHSHVYWYRQLPEEGLKFMVYLQKENIIDESGMPKERFSAEFPKEGPSILRIQQVVRGDSAAYFCASSPSRGLGYEQYFGPGTRLTVT.

The chain recombines TRBV6-5 with TRBJ1-1; D gene uncertain. CDR3 size: 14 residues. The V gene's germline CDR1 is MNHEY and CDR2 SVGAGI. Trimming shortened V by 7 bases and J by 4 bases, and 16 bases separated the two germline ends. The CDR3 region is CASTKSGRSTEAFF. CDR3 coding DNA: TGTGCCAGCACTAAAAGCGGCAGAAGCACTGAAGCTTTCTTT.

The CDR3 DNA is TGCGCCAGCAGCCAAATGTTAGCGGGAGGAGCAGATACGCAGTATTTT. Residues: CASSQMLAGGADTQYF. This chain connects TRBV5-1 to TRBJ2-3, with 10 bases identical to TRBD2. The junction had 9 bases not matched to a gene; V was cut back by 4 bases and J by 4 bases. The CDR3 has 16 residues. Germline CDR1 SGHRS, CDR2 YFSETQ. Full variable domain (missing parts from reference TRBV5-1 and TRBJ2-3): KAGVTQTPRYLIKTRGQQVTLSCSPISGHRSVSWYQQTPGQGLQFLFEYFSETQRNKGNFPGRFSGRQFSNSRSEMNVSTLELGDSALYLCASSQMLAGGADTQYFGPGTRLTVL.

The genes are TRBV10-2 and TRBJ2-1; 11 bases are shared with TRBD1. The germline V gene encodes CDR1 WSHSY and CDR2 SAAADI. The trim removed 0 bases at V and 3 bases at J, leaving 1 base unmatched. The length of the CDR3 is 16 residues. The CDR3 spells CASSESGTGGYNEQFF. DNA of the CDR3: TGCGCCAGCAGTGAGTCAGGGACAGGGGGCTACAATGAGCAGTTCTTC.

A single count supports this clone. Other DNA sequences in the sample encode the same CDR3. The rearrangement links TRBV19 to TRBJ2-5, with D maybe TRBD1 (6 bases). There are 12 residues in the CDR3. Deletions cut 8 bases from V and 4 bases from J, with 11 bases between. Germline CDR1 reads LNHDA; CDR2 reads SQIVND (reference sequence). The CDR3: CASRQAGETQYF. As DNA, the CDR3 is TGTGCCAGTCGACAGGCGGGAGAGACCCAGTACTTC.

The chain combines TRBV7-9 with TRBJ1-5; TRBD1 matches at 7 bases. CDR1 and CDR2 from the germline V gene are SEHNR and FQNEAQ (reference sequence). V was pared by 0 bases and J by 2 bases, with 7 bases of the junction left unmatched. The CDR3 is made up of 17 amino acids. CDR3 region: CASSLAAGGLGNQPQHF. CDR3 coding DNA: TGTGCCAGCAGCTTAGCGGCAGGGGGTTTGGGCAATCAGCCCCAGCATTTT.

The J gene is TRBJ2-1, the V gene TRBV10-2, with TRBD1 identical over 7 bases. This CDR3 region has 14 residues. Germline V gene lookup returns CDR1 WSHSY and CDR2 SAAADI. The trim removed 4 bases at V and 5 bases at J, leaving 5 bases unmatched. CDR3 protein: CASSGDSRNNEQFF. The DNA of the CDR3 is TGCGCCAGCAGTGGGGACAGCAGAAACAATGAGCAGTTCTTC.

The chain joins TRBV7-9 to TRBJ1-2; 9 bases are a match to TRBD1. CDR1 and CDR2 (germline): SEHNR, FQNEAQ (reference sequence). This CDR3 contains 17 residues. The V and J ends lost 5 bases and 0 bases, in that order; junction bases with no gene match: 10. For the CDR3, the DNA is TGTGCCAGCAGCGCTAATCCGGGACAGGGATCTAACTATGGCTACACCTTC. Translated, it gives CASSANPGQGSNYGYTF.

The chain joins TRBV6-1 to TRBJ1-3, with 7 bases lining up with TRBD1. V shed 3 bases, J shed 3 bases, and the junction held 8 bases outside the gene matches. Germline V gene lookup returns CDR1 MNHNS and CDR2 SASEGT. The CDR3 spans 16 residues. The CDR3 region has the DNA TGTGCCAGCAGTGAGGCTTGGACAGGCCTTGGAAACACCATATATTTT. Translated: CASSEAWTGLGNTIYF.

The J gene is TRBJ2-1, the V gene TRBV5-1; 8 nucleotides agree with TRBD2. Germline V gene sequence: CDR1 SGHRS, CDR2 YFSETQ. V lost 4 bases and J lost 0; bases outside the gene matches: 12. The length of the CDR3 is 18 residues. CDR3 amino acids: CASSPLPSGPTSYNEQFF. The CDR3 bases are TGCGCCAGCAGCCCCTTGCCTAGCGGGCCCACCTCCTACAATGAGCAGTTCTTC.

CDR3 amino acids: CSVHGGGNTGELFF. The CDR3 DNA reads TGCAGCGTCCATGGCGGGGGGAACACCGGGGAGCTGTTTTTT. The chain carries TRBV29-1 and TRBJ2-2, with TRBD2 matching 7 bases. The CDR3 loop spans 14 amino acids. Germline values: CDR1 SQVTM, CDR2 ANQGSEA. The V and J ends lost 6 bases and 1 base, in that order; junction bases with no gene match: 5.

The V call is TRBV30, the J call TRBJ1-5, with D unclear. The CDR3 extends over 15 amino acids. Germline V gene data show CDR1 as GTSNPN and CDR2 as SVGIG (reference sequence). The ends were cut back, 0 bases at V and 0 bases at J, with 9 bases in the middle. CDR3 in amino acids: CAWSVSEYSNQPQHF. The CDR3 bases are TGTGCCTGGAGTGTATCCGAGTATAGCAATCAGCCCCAGCATTTT.

The genes are TRBV12-5 and TRBJ2-3; D is uncertain. V shed 5 bases and J shed 6 bases, with 6 bases lying between them. This CDR3 region has 11 residues. Germline values: CDR1 LGHNT, CDR2 FRNRAP. Here the CDR3 reads CASGVSDTQYF. CDR3 bases: TGTGCTAGTGGTGTATCGGATACGCAGTATTTT.

This chain uses TRBV5-1 with TRBJ1-1; D may be TRBD1 (6 bases). This CDR3 is 14 amino acids long. V was clipped by 4 bases and J by 4 bases, with 14 bases between them. Germline CDR1 reads SGHRS; CDR2 reads YFSETQ. In DNA, the CDR3 is TGCGCCAGCAGCGCAGGGGAAAGCGTCACTGAAGCTTTCTTT. It codes for CASSAGESVTEAFF.

The chain's CDR3 is CSVEKWDRGNEQYF. The CDR3 DNA follows: TGCAGCGTTGAAAAGTGGGACAGGGGTAACGAGCAGTACTTC. This sequence joins TRBV29-1 and TRBJ2-7, with TRBD1 matching 10 bases. Looked up from germline, CDR1 is SQVTM and CDR2 is ANQGSEA. Trimming cost V 2 bases and J 5 bases; bases outside gene matches: 6. The CDR3 sequence is 14 residues long.

This clone was counted once. The rearrangement joins TRBV15 to TRBJ1-2; a possible D gene is TRBD1 (5 bases). The V and J ends lost 8 bases and 4 bases respectively, with 8 bases between them. The germline CDR1 and CDR2 sequences are LNHNV and YYDKDF (reference sequence). This CDR3 spans 11 amino acids. CDR3 DNA sequence: TGTGCCACCCAGGGTTTCTATGGCTACACCTTC. Protein product: CATQGFYGYTF. Full variable domain (rest looked up from reference TRBV15 and TRBJ1-2): DAMVIQNPRYQVTQFGKPVTLSCSQTLNHNVMYWYQQKSSQAPKLLFHYYDKDFNNEADTPDNFQSRRPNTSFCFLDIRSPGLGDTAMYLCATQGFYGYTFGSGTRLTVV.

The chain recombines TRBV14 with TRBJ2-2; the match to TRBD1 covers 7 bases. CDR1 SGHDN and CDR2 FVKESK come from the germline V gene. Losses at the gene ends were 6 bases for V and 0 bases for J; bases not matched to a gene: 4. CDR3 length: 15 residues. CDR3 amino acids: CASSPQGANTGELFF. CDR3 DNA sequence: TGTGCCAGCAGTCCCCAGGGGGCGAACACCGGGGAGCTGTTTTTT.

This clone was seen more than once but under ten times. V gene TRBV7-9 combines with J gene TRBJ2-3; TRBD2 matches 10 bases. V dropped 4 bases and J dropped 1; count of bases not matched to a gene: 5. Germline loops: CDR1 SEHNR, CDR2 FQNEAQ (reference sequence). The CDR3 has 16 amino acids. Here the CDR3 DNA reads TGTGCCAGCAGCTCCTCACTAGCGGGACGCACAGATACGCAGTATTTT. Protein product: CASSSSLAGRTDTQYF.

This chain uses TRBV10-1 with TRBJ2-5; possibly TRBD2 for D (6 bases). With 2 bases removed from V and 1 base from J, the gap between germline ends came to 14 bases. CDR1 WNHNN and CDR2 SYGVQD come from the germline V gene (reference sequence). The CDR3 is 16 amino acids. This CDR3 is CASSEPDYCLQETQYF. CDR3 sequence (DNA): TGCGCCAGCAGTGAGCCGGACTACTGCCTCCAAGAGACCCAGTACTTC.